Sequencing of this TCR beta chain was carried out in a study of CD8 T cells in ankylosing spondylitis. In its sample, this clonotype was seen many times. Looked up from germline, CDR1 is DFQATT and CDR2 is SNEGSKA (reference sequence). This CDR3 comprises 14 residues. V lost 5 bases and J lost 5; bases outside the gene matches: 9. Preparation of TCR beta libraries was done by quantitative 5'-RACE with molecular barcodes. TCRdb passed the 5' RACE reads through MiXCR, listing each CDR3 protein once. The sample lists 150,000 to 200,000 distinct CDR3 sequences, 10% to 15% occurring once. This receptor was identified in a female donor with ankylosing spondylitis or in good health (not recorded which). The chain couples TRBV20-1 to TRBJ2-7, with TRBD2 matching 10 bases. The specimen sequenced was blood, either unsorted or a sorted T cell fraction (not recorded which). The CDR3 coding sequence is TGCAGTGCTCGGACTAGCGGCCTTAAGGACGAGCAGTACTTC. It encodes CSARTSGLKDEQYF.